This T cell receptor beta chain was identified during a study of blood T cell repertoires in COVID-19 (TCRdb year 2020). Some background on the complete study: The collaborator samples originated in the United States, Italy and Spain and spanned the acute and convalescent phases of COVID-19. The prospective study material was composed of cDNA or gDNA derived from T cells, B-cell-depleted T cells, or PBMCs. The dataset comprised deeply sampled blood TCRbeta repertoires from subjects exposed to, actively infected with, or recovered from COVID-19. A freely available public database, intended as a resource for researchers studying the immune response to SARS-CoV-2, is where the repertoires were released. The samples were drawn from the first 160 participants of the ongoing ImmuneRACE study and from about 1,200 subjects provided by 6 global collaborators. A de-identified subject ID, COVID-19 status, age in years and sex were almost always included in the sample metadata. HLA class I and class II types, where available, came from metadata supplied by the sample provider rather than from assay-based typing. The paper's findings and limits, for the study overall: The quantity of clinical and demographic metadata differed by source and by participant and was supplied without curation.

The immunoSEQ Assay, a bias-controlled multiplex PCR, was used to amplify TCRbeta CDR3 regions from genomic DNA. The original pipeline was this. Within the assay, amplification of reference gene primers was used to estimate how many nucleated cells each sample contained. To quantify the absolute abundance of each unique TCRbeta CDR3 rearrangement, sequence reads were collapsed and filtered. For each sample, productive Simpson clonality was calculated by taking the square root of Simpson's diversity index across productive rearrangements. Held by TCRdb, this immuneACCESS table contains in-frame sequences only and omits some clones. Under half of the omission traces to an unresolved V gene where checked; the cause of the rest is unknown. V and J calls plus clone size are reproduced from that table; the DNA served to infer D and trimming. In all, the sample holds about 420,000 clones, and roughly 89% of those were seen once. Of the sample, 0.75% to 0.85% falls within the top ten clones.

One collaborating source in Seattle enrolled patients during active infection and followed them longitudinally through the course of disease. Collaborating institutions collected whole blood in K2EDTA tubes following their own protocols. For TCRbeta analysis, collaborators shipped samples in one of three forms: frozen whole blood, isolated PBMCs, or DNA extracted from either of those sample types. A word on this clone: This receptor's antigen is unknown. There are no base qualities to consult, and no much larger clone falls within one base.

Taken from cysteine to phenylalanine, the CDR3 has 14 residues. CDR3 DNA is the only sequence kept; it has 42 bases, read in frame from the first base. V is reduced by 1 base and J by 2 bases, leaving a spacing of 9 bases between them. As encoded in the germline V gene, CDR1 is SGHNT while CDR2 is YENEEA. The rearranged chain carries TRBV11-3 and TRBJ2-7, with a weak D call of TRBD2 (5 bases match). The TCR sequence derives from a man younger than 35 with COVID-19, enrolled during active disease. Sequencing was carried out using peripheral blood. This receptor has the CDR3 CASSLVGGPYEQYF. The DNA sequence reads TGTGCCAGCAGCTTAGTGGGCGGGCCCTACGAGCAGTACTTC.